The 24 T cell receptor beta chains reported below all come from one sample, sequenced in a study of blood T cell repertoires in COVID-19. TCRdb keeps only in-frame clones here, not all; method: immunoSEQ multiplex PCR. The data hold 150,000 or so clones, with 88% observed a single time. Sequencing used peripheral blood. The receptor source for this set is a woman aged 55-75 years with acute or convalescent COVID-19.

V usage is TRBV20-1 and J usage is TRBJ2-2, with 7 bases aligning to TRBD1. The CDR3 has 14 residues. The germline V gene encodes CDR1 DFQATT and CDR2 SNEGSKA (reference sequence). V lost 4 bases and J lost 6; bases outside the gene matches: 8. The CDR3 DNA reads as TGCAGTGCTACTGAGACAGGGCTGGCCGGGGAGCTGTTTTTT. Translated: CSATETGLAGELFF.

This clone showed up just a few times. The gene calls are TRBV6-5 and TRBJ2-3, with D tentatively TRBD2 (6 bases). Germline values: CDR1 MNHEY, CDR2 SVGAGI. The V end was cut by 8 bases, the J end by 3 bases, with 9 bases between. There are 12 residues in the CDR3. The CDR3 reads CASRDFTDTQYF. The CDR3 bases are TGTGCCAGCCGGGACTTTACAGATACGCAGTATTTT.

This chain links TRBV6-5 with TRBJ1-1; TRBD1 matches 8 bases. Trimming cost V 7 bases and J 1 base; bases outside gene matches: 5. Per the germline V gene, CDR1 is MNHEY and CDR2 is SVGAGI. The CDR3 has 14 amino acids. The CDR3 nucleotides are TGTGCCAGCAAGACCGGGACAGGGAACACTGAAGCTTTCTTT. Protein product: CASKTGTGNTEAFF.

V and J are TRBV28 and TRBJ1-6; D is perhaps TRBD1 (5 bases). CDR3 length: 16 amino acids. Deletions cut 2 bases from V and 7 bases from J, with 15 bases between. Germline V gene lookup returns CDR1 MDHEN and CDR2 SYDVKM. The CDR3 sequence: CASSLRDGRWNSPLHF. The CDR3, as DNA: TGTGCCAGCAGTTTACGGGACGGGAGGTGGAATTCACCCCTCCACTTT.

This clone is a singleton in its sample. The chain uses TRBV7-8 and TRBJ2-3; TRBD2 aligns across 10 bases. CDR1 and CDR2 (germline): SGHVS, FQNEAQ. The V gene end was trimmed by 4 bases and the J gene end by 2 bases; junction bases not matched to a gene: 6. The CDR3 runs 16 residues. DNA for the CDR3: TGTGCCAGCAGCTGGCCTAGCGGGGGATACACAGATACGCAGTATTTT. Encoded protein: CASSWPSGGYTDTQYF.

The chain has TRBV5-5 and TRBJ1-5, with 9 bases aligning to TRBD1. Germline V gene data show CDR1 as SGHKS and CDR2 as YYEKEE (reference sequence). The CDR3 is 14 residues long. V was pared by 4 bases and J by 7 bases, with 6 bases of the junction left unmatched. For the CDR3, the DNA is TGTGCCAGCAGCGAGGGACAGGGTTGGCAGCCCCAGCATTTT. Its protein is CASSEGQGWQPQHF.

This clone was detected once. The chain carries TRBV14 and TRBJ2-2, with D possibly TRBD1 on 6 matching bases. The CDR3 runs 14 residues. From germline, CDR1 is SGHDN and CDR2 FVKESK. V lost 3 bases, J lost 7 bases, and 12 bases lay in between. The CDR3 region has the DNA TGTGCCAGCAGCCAGGAGAGGGGGATCGGGGAGCTGTTTTTT. This translates into CASSQERGIGELFF.

This chain links TRBV5-8 with TRBJ1-1, with D possibly being TRBD1 (6 bases). V was shortened by 2 bases and J by 6 bases, with 17 bases between the two germline ends. Germline V lookup: CDR1 SGHTS, CDR2 YDEGEE. The CDR3 spans 15 residues. CDR3 DNA: TGTGCCAGCAGCTTTCTTGGGGCGCGGGGGCCTGAAGCTTTCTTT. Amino acid sequence: CASSFLGARGPEAFF. Complete variable domain (other parts from reference TRBV5-8 and TRBJ1-1): EAGVTQSPTHLIKTRGQQATLRCSPISGHTSVYWYQQALGLGLQFLLWYDEGEERNRGNFPPRFSGRQFPNYSSELNVNALELEDSALYLCASSFLGARGPEAFFGQGTRLTVV.

This chain connects TRBV15 to TRBJ2-7, with a possible D match to TRBD1 (5 bases). Deletions cut 5 bases from V and 6 bases from J, with 11 bases between. The CDR3 is 12 residues long. Per the germline V gene, CDR1 is LNHNV and CDR2 is YYDKDF (reference sequence). The CDR3: CATSRQGIEQYF. The CDR3, as DNA: TGTGCCACCAGCCGCCAGGGAATCGAGCAGTACTTC.

The V and J genes are TRBV10-3 and TRBJ2-3, with D possibly being TRBD1 (6 bases). Germline loops: CDR1 ENHRY, CDR2 SYGVKD. This CDR3 has 17 amino acids. Deletions cut 1 base from V and 2 bases from J, with 16 bases between. CDR3 DNA sequence: TGTGCCATCAGTGAGTTTGAGAACAGGGATTTCACAGATACGCAGTATTTT. Amino acid sequence: CAISEFENRDFTDTQYF.

The rearrangement uses TRBV4-3 and TRBJ2-3; 10 nucleotides line up with TRBD2. The J segment lost 4 bases and the V segment lost 3 bases, leaving 7 bases of the junction unmatched. The CDR3 is 16 residues long. Germline V CDR1 and CDR2: LGHNA, YSLEER. The CDR3 loop reads CASSHNSGGRADTQYF. The DNA for the CDR3 is TGCGCCAGCAGCCACAATAGCGGGGGGCGAGCAGATACGCAGTATTTT.

The chain has TRBV5-1 and TRBJ2-1; TRBD2 agrees at 9 bases. V shed 1 base and J 4 bases; nucleotides not matched to a gene: 6. The CDR3 loop spans 16 amino acids. Germline V gene data show CDR1 as SGHRS and CDR2 as YFSETQ. Here the CDR3 DNA reads TGCGCCAGCAGCTTGAGGAGCGGGGGGTTTTACAATGAGCAGTTCTTC. This translates into CASSLRSGGFYNEQFF.

The chain uses TRBV5-6 and TRBJ1-4; 9 bases are shared with TRBD1. The CDR3 is 17 amino acids. CDR1 and CDR2 (germline): SGHDT, YYEEEE. V was pared by 3 bases and J by 7 bases, with 13 bases of the junction left unmatched. CDR3 in DNA: TGTGCCAGCAGCTCCCCCACGGACAGGGGTGGAAGTGAAAAACTGTTTTTT. The encoded protein is CASSSPTDRGGSEKLFF.

This rearrangement joins TRBV19 to TRBJ1-2, with 10 bases matching TRBD1. The germline gives CDR1 LNHDA, CDR2 SQIVND (reference sequence). V trimming: 2 bases; J trimming: 8 bases; junction bases outside the gene matches: 17. This CDR3 comprises 18 residues. The CDR3 region has the DNA TGTGCCAGTAGTATATCCGCAACTGGCCCGGGACAGGGGTTCGGCTACACCTTC. Translation gives CASSISATGPGQGFGYTF.

This rearrangement joins TRBV19 to TRBJ2-1; the match to TRBD2 covers 8 bases. The CDR3 has 15 amino acids. The germline V gene encodes CDR1 LNHDA and CDR2 SQIVND (reference sequence). V lost 6 bases, J lost 4 bases, and 8 bases stayed unmatched. The CDR3 region is CASSLSGGPYNEQFF. CDR3 in DNA: TGTGCCAGTAGCCTCTCGGGGGGGCCATACAATGAGCAGTTCTTC.

V gene TRBV3-1 (or the pseudogene TRBV3-2) combines with J gene TRBJ1-2; tentative D call: TRBD1 (5 bases). With 3 bases removed from V and 8 bases from J, the gap between germline ends came to 25 bases. The germline CDR1 and CDR2 sequences are LGHDT and YNNKEL (reference sequence). The CDR3 sequence is 17 residues long. CDR3 nucleotides: TGTGCCAGCAGCCAGATGGGGGGGACTGCTCTAGGGAGAGGCTACACCTTC. Protein product: CASSQMGGTALGRGYTF.

J is TRBJ1-5 and V is TRBV4-2; D unresolved. CDR1 LGHNA and CDR2 YNFKEQ come from the germline V gene. V was pared by 0 bases and J by 3 bases, with 9 bases between. CDR3 length: 15 amino acids. CDR3 DNA sequence: TGTGCCAGCAGCCAAGACGAGGGAAACAATCAGCCCCAGCATTTT. Amino acid sequence: CASSQDEGNNQPQHF.

The chain uses TRBV7-2 and TRBJ1-2, with 11 bases lining up with TRBD1. CDR3 length equals 17 residues. Looked up from germline, CDR1 is SGHTA and CDR2 is FQGNSA. Trimming took 4 bases from V and 2 from J; bases not matched to a gene: 9. CDR3 DNA sequence: TGTGCCAGCAGCTCAGGGGGGACAGGGGGATCGAACTATGGCTACACCTTC. This encodes CASSSGGTGGSNYGYTF.

In its sample, this clone was seen a few times. The chain is built from TRBV20-1 and TRBJ1-1; D not resolved. There are 11 residues in the CDR3. Germline V CDR1 and CDR2: DFQATT, SNEGSKA (reference sequence). Trimming removed 6 bases at V and 4 bases at J, with 9 bases between. The CDR3 sequence is CSAVEVTEAFF. In nucleotides, the CDR3 is TGCAGTGCCGTAGAAGTCACTGAAGCTTTCTTT.

The rearrangement uses TRBV28 and TRBJ1-5; the match to TRBD1 covers 12 bases. The germline V gene encodes CDR1 MDHEN and CDR2 SYDVKM. Germline trimming cut 6 bases from V and 6 bases from J; bases unmatched to any gene: 9. This CDR3 has 16 residues. CDR3 loop: CASSRVGQGAGQPQHF. DNA for the CDR3: TGTGCCAGCAGCCGCGTGGGACAGGGGGCAGGTCAGCCCCAGCATTTT. Full variable domain (remainder filled in from reference TRBV28 and TRBJ1-5): DVKVTQSSRYLVKRTGEKVFLECVQDMDHENMFWYRQDPGLGLRLIYFSYDVKMKEKGDIPEGYSVSREKKERFSLILESASTNQTSMYLCASSRVGQGAGQPQHFGDGTRLSIL.

The genes are TRBV6-5 and TRBJ1-4; D call uncertain. V lost 7 bases to trimming and J lost 1 base, with 10 bases between them. This CDR3 has 14 residues. Germline V lookup: CDR1 MNHEY, CDR2 SVGAGI. The CDR3: CASTLEGTNEKLFF. The DNA for the CDR3 is TGTGCCAGCACCCTCGAGGGAACTAATGAAAAACTGTTTTTT.

V usage is TRBV10-3 and J usage is TRBJ2-2; 9 positions match TRBD1. From germline, CDR1 is ENHRY and CDR2 SYGVKD. The V gene end was trimmed by 3 bases and the J gene end by 6 bases; junction bases not matched to a gene: 5. The CDR3 totals 15 residues. The CDR3 loop reads CAISEGQGLSGELFF. Written as DNA, the CDR3 is TGTGCCATCAGTGAAGGACAGGGGCTATCCGGGGAGCTGTTTTTT.

V is TRBV27 and J is TRBJ2-2; 10 nucleotides align to TRBD2. J gave up 6 bases and V 3 bases, and 1 base lay outside the gene matches. The CDR3 runs 14 residues. Germline CDR1 MNHEY, CDR2 SMNVEV (reference sequence). The CDR3 is CASSFGLAAGELFF. The CDR3 DNA sequence: TGTGCCAGCAGTTTCGGACTAGCGGCCGGGGAGCTGTTTTTT.

The V call is TRBV5-8, the J call TRBJ1-4; no clear D gene. Germline lookup yields CDR1 SGHTS and CDR2 YDEGEE. V was clipped by 2 bases and J by 0 bases, with 5 bases between them. There are 14 residues in the CDR3. CDR3 in amino acids: CASSLYSTNEKLFF. The CDR3 DNA sequence: TGTGCCAGCAGCTTATACTCAACTAATGAAAAACTGTTTTTT.